This T cell receptor beta chain was retrieved from a study of cytomegalovirus exposure and HLA in healthy donors. Study results and limitations: The classifier reportedly diagnosed cytomegalovirus status with high sensitivity and specificity.

Germline V gene data show CDR1 as WNHNN and CDR2 as SYGVQD (reference sequence). The germline V and J ends were trimmed by 2 bases and 6 bases, with 9 bases remaining between them. This CDR3 is built from 13 residues. Concerning this clone itself: Its antigen is currently unknown.

PCR primers comprised 60 Vbeta and 13 Jbeta primers. Produced via immunoSEQ multiplex PCR; TCRdb's table is partial and in-frame only. This sample carries over 150,000 clones, 80% of them seen once, and the ten largest clones take roughly 5.9%. The sequenced material came from PBMCs. The chain couples TRBV10-1 to TRBJ2-3; tentatively, D is TRBD1 (5 bases). This TCR derives from a woman in her thirties or forties in good health and CMV-seropositive. The chain's CDR3 is CASSERGRDTQYF. The CDR3 coding sequence is TGCGCCAGCAGTGAGAGGGGCAGGGATACGCAGTATTTT.